This is a list of T cell receptor beta chains from one sample in a study of somatic mutations in cytotoxic T cells in rheumatoid arthritis. Some clones are missing from TCRdb's copy, which holds only in-frame ones; the method was immunoSEQ multiplex PCR. In the table there are 7,000 or so clones, roughly 87% of which are singletons. The material sequenced was CD8+ T cells sorted from blood. The receptors stem from a man in his forties with rheumatoid arthritis. CDR3s include the opening cysteine and the closing phenylalanine or tryptophan.

V gene	CDR3 protein
TRBV13	CASSRLENTGSYEQYF
TRBV9	CASSFGQDRANVLTF
TRBV2	CASFESPGDFSYSTDTQYF
TRBV9	CAGSVVPREESTDTQYF
TRBV9	CASSPKPGQGTYEQYF
TRBV6-1	CASTRGVGANEKLFF
TRBV13	CASSVRGSGESTDTQYF
TRBV6-1	CASTGIYGYTF
TRBV27	CASSLYGSNQPQHF
TRBV5-8	CASSFQGYSNQPQHF
TRBV9	CASSPLDSRTGNTIYF
TRBV7-6	CASSQDDGLSGYGYTF
TRBV7-9	CASTMGSGAYQETQYF
TRBV13	CASSSQRMNTEAFF
TRBV6-6	CASSYSGADTQYF
TRBV27	CASSLLGQRINQPQHF
TRBV6-1	CASREIHTPQETQYF
TRBV10-3	CAISVGQGRDTEAFF
TRBV7-9	CASSLSSGGSDLFF
TRBV13	CASSPLASDTQYF
TRBV7-8	CASSKDRGSGNTIYF
TRBV2	CASSEGTGSGNTIYF
TRBV6-6	CASSETGSVTEAFF
TRBV14	CASSQDLLAQETQYF
TRBV27	CASSLFPGNSNYGYTF
TRBV9	CASSHRGANEKLFF
TRBV7-9	CASSSRGLTTEAFF
TRBV9	CASSVGGEFQPQHF
TRBV9	CASSVTGSGQPQHF
TRBV29-1	CSVVTGGDGDTQYF
TRBV7-9	CASSLGDRDVTGELFF
TRBV5-5	CASSEQVPETQYF
TRBV27	CASSFLDSPAEAFF
TRBV25-1	CASSENVVSEAFF
TRBV25-1	CASSELTGELFF
TRBV29-1	CSVRQDNQPQHF
TRBV4-1	CASSQVRGDYGYTF
TRBV7-6	CASSPTLDSVSGANVLTF
TRBV28	CASSLSAGLNYGYTF
TRBV7-6	CASSLVSSTPNEQYF
TRBV5-1	CASSRVPTDTQYF
TRBV19	CASSIGGTSVLFF
TRBV29-1	CSVELTRQETQYF
TRBV6-6	CASSYFTGLETQYF
TRBV10-2	CASTTGTGNTIYF
TRBV7-9	CASSSAGGDEQYF
TRBV19	CASSISGTGSNSPLHF
TRBV6-5	CASSTDRGSYEQYF
TRBV2	CASRVSGGRVDTQYF
TRBV19	CASSISASGAEAFF
TRBV6-1	CASSGRPDGRGSYNEQFF
TRBV11-2	CASSPFTSSGGSYEQYF
TRBV11-1	CASSLLEGGLPDTQYF
TRBV7-6	CASSLASHNQPQHF
TRBV19	CASSPQREKLFF
TRBV7-9	CASSFQPTNTGELFF
TRBV28	CASSILAGNYNEQFF
TRBV7-2	CASSYGTVNTIYF
TRBV9	CASSSRGGGVNTGELFF